The 14 T cell receptor beta chains given below trace back to one sample, sequenced in a study of cytomegalovirus exposure and HLA in healthy donors. Primers included in the PCR were 60 Vbeta and 13 Jbeta primers. Clones were sequenced by immunoSEQ multiplex PCR, and TCRdb holds only the in-frame ones, with some missing. The data contain under 85,000 clones, 60% to 80% of them seen just once; the ten biggest clones take up about 17%. Sample: PBMCs. These receptors were obtained from a man aged 35-49 years in good health and CMV-seropositive.

This clone occurred once. The chain joins TRBV6-5 to TRBJ1-2; D perhaps matches TRBD1 (5 bases). The CDR3 sequence is 14 residues long. Germline CDR1 is MNHEY and CDR2 is SVGAGI. Deletions cut 6 bases from V and 3 bases from J, with 14 bases between. CDR3 sequence (DNA): TGTGCCAGCAGGAGCAAGGGGTCAGACTATGGCTACACCTTC. Translation: CASRSKGSDYGYTF.

This clone showed up just a few times. V usage is TRBV19 and J usage is TRBJ1-5, with D perhaps matching TRBD1 (5 bases). The V end lost 5 bases, the J end lost 0 bases, and 11 bases lay between the germline ends. The V gene's germline CDR1 is LNHDA and CDR2 SQIVND (reference sequence). CDR3 length: 15 amino acids. As DNA, the CDR3 is TGTGCCAGTAGTTGGGGCGATTATAGCAATCAGCCCCAGCATTTT. Protein sequence: CASSWGDYSNQPQHF.

The rearrangement links TRBV5-1 to TRBJ2-7; D is uncertain. Trimming removed 1 base from V and 0 bases from J, with 8 bases in between. This CDR3 is built from 14 residues. Germline V gives CDR1 SGHRS, CDR2 YFSETQ. The CDR3 DNA reads TGCGCCAGCAGCTTGACTCGTACCTCCTACGAGCAGTACTTC. It yields the protein CASSLTRTSYEQYF.

This clone was detected many times. This chain connects TRBV9 to TRBJ2-1; D is perhaps TRBD2 (6 bases). The CDR3 totals 16 residues. The ends were cut back, 3 bases at V and 2 bases at J, with 15 bases in the middle. The germline V gene has CDR1 SGDLS and CDR2 YYNGEE. The CDR3 nucleotides read TGTGCCAGCAGCGGCGGACTTGGCGGGACCTACAATGAGCAGTTCTTC. It yields the protein CASSGGLGGTYNEQFF.

The chain links TRBV6-1 to TRBJ2-6, with 11 bases lining up with TRBD1. V lost 1 base and J lost 1; bases outside the gene matches: 9. Germline assignment: CDR1 MNHNS and CDR2 SASEGT. This CDR3 is 20 amino acids long. The CDR3 DNA is TGTGCCAGCAGTGAAGGGTGGGACAGGGGGTCTTATTCTGGGGCCAACGTCCTGACTTTC. It encodes CASSEGWDRGSYSGANVLTF.

The chain couples TRBV6-5 to TRBJ2-3, with 12 bases fitting TRBD1. This CDR3 has 15 amino acids. Germline V gene lookup returns CDR1 MNHEY and CDR2 SVGAGI. V trimming: 6 bases; J trimming: 5 bases; junction bases outside the gene matches: 6. CDR3 DNA: TGTGCCAGCAGGGGGGGACAGGGGGCGAGAGATACGCAGTATTTT. Its protein product is CASRGGQGARDTQYF.

The chain joins TRBV7-2 to TRBJ1-2; D call uncertain. The CDR3 has 14 amino acids. From germline, CDR1 is SGHTA and CDR2 FQGNSA. Trimming pared 4 bases from V and 4 bases from J, leaving 13 bases between. Here the CDR3 DNA reads TGTGCCAGCAGCTCTGACCAGACTTTCTATGGCTACACCTTC. Translating gives CASSSDQTFYGYTF.

The chain couples TRBV23-1 to TRBJ1-4, with TRBD1 matching 10 bases. TRBV23-1 is an open reading frame, and its role is uncertain. V lost 6 bases, J lost 8 bases, and 6 bases stayed unmatched. The CDR3 is 14 residues long. CDR3 DNA sequence: TGCGCCAGCAGACGACAGGGGGCGAAGGAAAAACTGTTTTTT. Its protein is CASRRQGAKEKLFF.

V gene TRBV12-5 combines with J gene TRBJ2-7; 14 bases are shared with TRBD2. The CDR3 runs to 16 residues. V lost 0 bases to trimming and J lost 7 bases; unmatched junction nucleotides: 5. Germline V gene lookup returns CDR1 LGHNT and CDR2 FRNRAP. The CDR3 sequence: CASGLVRTSGRNEQYF. CDR3 DNA: TGTGCTAGTGGTTTGGTACGGACTAGCGGGAGGAATGAGCAGTACTTC.

This clone was seen a handful of times. The chain employs TRBV19 and TRBJ2-5, with 9 nucleotides matching TRBD2. Germline CDR1 is LNHDA and CDR2 is SQIVND (reference sequence). The CDR3 runs to 14 residues. J gave up 5 bases and V 6 bases, and 7 bases lay outside the gene matches. The CDR3 here is CASSGGGAWETQYF. In DNA, the CDR3 is TGTGCCAGTAGCGGCGGGGGGGCCTGGGAGACCCAGTACTTC.

V gene TRBV5-1 combines with J gene TRBJ1-2; 9 bases map to TRBD1. V dropped 4 bases and J dropped 5; count of bases not matched to a gene: 6. The germline V gene encodes CDR1 SGHRS and CDR2 YFSETQ. The CDR3 extends over 14 amino acids. The CDR3 coding sequence is TGCGCCAGCAGCCTGGAAGGGACAGGGTATGGCTACACCTTC. Translation gives CASSLEGTGYGYTF. Full variable domain (remainder filled in from reference TRBV5-1 and TRBJ1-2): KAGVTQTPRYLIKTRGQQVTLSCSPISGHRSVSWYQQTPGQGLQFLFEYFSETQRNKGNFPGRFSGRQFSNSRSEMNVSTLELGDSALYLCASSLEGTGYGYTFGSGTRLTVV.

J is TRBJ2-3 and V is TRBV11-3, with a tentative D call TRBD2 (6 bases). Germline CDR1 is SGHNT and CDR2 is YENEEA. The CDR3 has 14 amino acids. V was clipped by 5 bases and J by 1 base, with 10 bases between them. This CDR3 reads CASSPGLGTDTQYF. CDR3 bases: TGTGCCAGCAGCCCGGGACTCGGCACAGATACGCAGTATTTT.

The rearrangement uses TRBV5-6 and TRBJ2-5; no reliable D call. Per germline, CDR1 SGHDT and CDR2 YYEEEE. V was shortened by 4 bases and J by 14 bases, with 12 bases between the two germline ends. The CDR3 has 10 amino acids. The CDR3 sequence is CASSGGPPYF. For the CDR3, the DNA is TGTGCCAGCAGCGGTGGCCCACCCTACTTC.

The chain links TRBV6-5 to TRBJ1-6; 7 bases are shared with TRBD1. After removal of 6 bases from V and 13 bases from J, the junction contained 6 bases not matched to a gene. CDR3 length equals 12 residues. Germline assignment: CDR1 MNHEY and CDR2 SVGAGI. This chain's CDR3 is CASRGDSTPLHF. CDR3 nucleotides: TGTGCCAGCAGAGGGGACAGTACGCCCCTCCACTTT.